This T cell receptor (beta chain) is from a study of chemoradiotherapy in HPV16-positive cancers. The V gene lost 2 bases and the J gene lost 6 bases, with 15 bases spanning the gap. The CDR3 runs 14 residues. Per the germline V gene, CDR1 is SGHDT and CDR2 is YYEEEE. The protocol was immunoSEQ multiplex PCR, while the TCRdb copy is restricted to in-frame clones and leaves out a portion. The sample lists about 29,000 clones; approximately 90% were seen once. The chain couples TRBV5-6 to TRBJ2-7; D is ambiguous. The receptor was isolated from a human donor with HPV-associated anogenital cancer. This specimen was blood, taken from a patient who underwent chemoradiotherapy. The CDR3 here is CASSFVSTLGEQYF. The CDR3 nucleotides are TGTGCCAGCAGCTTCGTAAGCACTTTGGGCGAGCAGTACTTC.